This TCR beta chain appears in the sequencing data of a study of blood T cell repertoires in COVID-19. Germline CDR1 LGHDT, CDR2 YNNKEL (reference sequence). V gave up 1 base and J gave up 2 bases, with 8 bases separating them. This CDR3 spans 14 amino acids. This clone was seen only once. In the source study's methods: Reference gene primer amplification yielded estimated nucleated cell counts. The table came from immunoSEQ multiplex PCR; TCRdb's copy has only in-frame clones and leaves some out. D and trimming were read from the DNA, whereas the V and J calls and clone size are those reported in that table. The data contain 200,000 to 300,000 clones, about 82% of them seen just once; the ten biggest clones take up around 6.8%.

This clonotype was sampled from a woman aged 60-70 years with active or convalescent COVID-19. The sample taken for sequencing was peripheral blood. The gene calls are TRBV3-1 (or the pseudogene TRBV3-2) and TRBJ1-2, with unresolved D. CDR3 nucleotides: TGTGCCAGCAGCCAAGGACATACGAACTATGGCTACACCTTC. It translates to CASSQGHTNYGYTF.